The 11 T cell receptor beta chains reported below all come from one sample, sequenced in a study. A single record per CDR3 protein comes from TCRdb applying MiXCR to the 5' RACE reads. Among more than 45,000 distinct CDR3 sequences, roughly 28% were seen once, and the ten largest hold roughly 3.3%. Sequenced sample: tumor-infiltrating memory CD4+ T cells sorted from the breast tumor. As to subset: memory CD4+ T cells, CD4+CD45RO+CD25-. These receptors all stem from a female donor with breast cancer.

The sample holds many counts of this clonotype. The genes are TRBV4-2 and TRBJ2-7; possible D gene TRBD1, 6 bases. Germline-derived CDR1 and CDR2 are LGHNA and YNFKEQ. The CDR3 is 15 amino acids. V lost 0 bases and J 6 bases, leaving 15 bases between the germline ends. The CDR3 loop is CASSQDQTGFGEQYF. The CDR3 region has the DNA TGTGCCAGCAGCCAAGACCAAACAGGGTTTGGCGAGCAGTACTTC.

This clonotype was seen a handful of times. The V and J genes are TRBV7-2 and TRBJ2-5, with TRBD1 matching 7 bases. Trimming at V came to 0 bases and at J to 2 bases, leaving 3 bases not matched to a gene. Germline lookup yields CDR1 SGHTA and CDR2 FQGNSA. The CDR3 is 15 amino acids. CDR3 region: CASSLAGTAQETQYF. The CDR3 nucleotides read TGTGCCAGCAGCTTAGCCGGGACAGCTCAAGAGACCCAGTACTTC.

This clonotype was found a few times. The genes are TRBV7-8 and TRBJ2-7; TRBD1 matches 7 bases. From germline, CDR1 is SGHVS and CDR2 FQNEAQ. Losses at the gene ends were 5 bases for V and 5 bases for J; bases not matched to a gene: 12. This CDR3 has 15 residues. The CDR3: CASSPRYDRANEQYF. In DNA, the CDR3 is TGTGCCAGCAGCCCCCGTTATGACAGGGCCAACGAGCAGTACTTC. The complete variable domain, with remaining parts taken from reference TRBV7-8 and TRBJ2-7, reads GAGVSQSPRYKVAKRGQDVALRCDPISGHVSLFWYQQALGQGPEFLTYFQNEAQLDKSGLPSDRFFAERPEGSVSTLKIQRTQQEDSAVYLCASSPRYDRANEQYFGPGTRLTVT.

The chain links TRBV29-1 to TRBJ1-3; no reliable D call. V lost 2 bases and J lost 7, with 15 bases in between. The CDR3 consists of 14 residues. CDR1 is SQVTM and CDR2 is ANQGSEA in the germline V gene. The CDR3 DNA sequence: TGCAGCGTTGAAACCGGGGATCGTGGGAACACCATATATTTT. It translates to CSVETGDRGNTIYF.

CDR3 nucleotides: TGCGCCAGCAGCTTGGACGGGGGGGTCAATGAGCAGTTCTTC. It translates to CASSLDGGVNEQFF. The V and J genes are TRBV5-1 and TRBJ2-1; TRBD2 matches at 8 bases. V dropped 0 bases and J dropped 6; count of bases not matched to a gene: 2. The CDR3 spans 14 residues. Germline values: CDR1 SGHRS, CDR2 YFSETQ.

This chain joins TRBV6-5 and TRBJ1-2; unclear D gene. V shed 5 bases and J shed 1 base, with 8 bases lying between them. Per germline, CDR1 MNHEY and CDR2 SVGAGI. The CDR3 length is 13 residues. The CDR3 loop reads CASSTRDNYGYTF. CDR3 sequence (DNA): TGTGCCAGCAGTACTAGAGATAACTATGGCTACACCTTC.

V gene TRBV5-6 combines with J gene TRBJ2-3; no reliable D call. The CDR3 extends over 14 amino acids. V was clipped by 1 base and J by 2 bases, with 8 bases between them. Germline V lookup: CDR1 SGHDT, CDR2 YYEEEE. The chain's CDR3 is CASSLLQSTDTQYF. CDR3 in DNA: TGTGCCAGCAGCTTGTTACAGTCCACAGATACGCAGTATTTT.

This clonotype has just a few counts. The V call is TRBV27, the J call TRBJ2-5; tentative D call: TRBD1 (5 bases). Germline V gene lookup returns CDR1 MNHEY and CDR2 SMNVEV (reference sequence). The germline V and J ends were trimmed by 3 bases and 7 bases, with 9 bases remaining between them. This CDR3 region has 12 residues. The CDR3 sequence is CASSFPQGTQYF. In DNA form, the CDR3 reads TGTGCCAGCAGTTTTCCCCAGGGGACCCAGTACTTC.

Details on this clonotype: An end of the junction differs from the germline gene, which may be a read error. V is TRBV12-3 or TRBV12-4 and J is TRBJ1-1; unclear D gene. This CDR3 is built from 15 residues. In nucleotides, the CDR3 is TGTGCCAGCAGTTTATCGGGGTATAGGAACACAGAAGCTTTCTTT. Its protein product is CASSLSGYRNTEAFF.

The chain recombines TRBV5-5 with TRBJ2-3; D remains unclear. Per germline, CDR1 SGHKS and CDR2 YYEKEE (reference sequence). The ends were cut back, 3 bases at V and 8 bases at J, with 13 bases in the middle. The CDR3 spans 13 residues. The CDR3 coding sequence is TGTGCCAGCAGCTCCTATCTATCGACTACGCAGTATTTT. Translation gives CASSSYLSTTQYF.

The rearrangement uses TRBV7-9 and TRBJ2-5; maybe TRBD2 (6 bases). In germline, CDR1 is SEHNR, CDR2 FQNEAQ (reference sequence). V lost 0 bases and J lost 0, with 17 bases in between. The CDR3 covers 18 residues. The CDR3 sequence is CASSLAGGSRRHQETQYF. In DNA form, the CDR3 reads TGTGCCAGCAGCTTAGCGGGGGGTTCCCGGCGACACCAAGAGACCCAGTACTTC.